A single sample is the source of the 26 T cell receptor beta chains below, sequenced in a study of response to subunit inactivated influenza vaccine. TCRdb re-called the RT-PCR reads with MiXCR, one entry per CDR3 protein. The table shows roughly 500,000 distinct CDR3 sequences, with approximately 15% occurring only once. The material sequenced was CD4+ T cells sorted from PBMCs, taken around 25 months after vaccination. The receptors shown here come from a man between 50 and 75 years old who received an inactivated influenza vaccine.

This clonotype occurred a few times. This chain links TRBV4-2 with TRBJ2-2; the match to TRBD2 covers 12 bases. The CDR3 loop spans 17 amino acids. CDR1 LGHNA and CDR2 YNFKEQ come from the germline V gene. Unmatched junction bases numbered 4, after V lost 2 bases and J lost 3 bases. The DNA of the CDR3 is TGTGCCAGCAGCCAACTAGCGGGAGGGCCAGACACCGGGGAGCTGTTTTTT. This translates into CASSQLAGGPDTGELFF.

This clonotype has ten or more counts. The rearrangement uses TRBV4-3 and TRBJ2-2; no reliable D call. Trimming shortened V by 5 bases and J by 3 bases, and 7 bases separated the two germline ends. This CDR3 has 13 residues. The germline CDR1 and CDR2 sequences are LGHNA and YSLEER. CDR3 protein: CASSYGYTGELFF. The CDR3 DNA reads as TGCGCCAGCAGCTATGGATACACCGGGGAGCTGTTTTTT.

V usage is TRBV7-2 and J usage is TRBJ2-7; tentative D call: TRBD1 (5 bases). Trimming pared 5 bases from V and 2 bases from J, leaving 13 bases between. CDR1 is SGHTA and CDR2 is FQGNSA in the germline V gene. The CDR3 length is 14 residues. The CDR3 loop reads CASSLGHTTYEQYF. CDR3 in DNA: TGTGCCAGCAGCCTCGGACACACCACCTACGAGCAGTACTTC.

The chain couples TRBV28 to TRBJ2-2; 7 nucleotides line up with TRBD1. CDR1 is MDHEN, CDR2 SYDVKM, per germline. The CDR3 sequence is 16 residues long. Trimming removed 7 bases from V and 1 base from J; junction bases left unmatched: 9. The CDR3 region is CASTRSTGMNTGELFF. CDR3 in DNA: TGTGCCAGCACCCGATCGACAGGGATGAACACCGGGGAGCTGTTTTTT.

The chain couples TRBV7-9 to TRBJ2-4, with 11 bases aligning to TRBD2. CDR3 length equals 15 residues. V shed 5 bases and J 6 bases; nucleotides not matched to a gene: 6. CDR1 is SEHNR, CDR2 FQNEAQ, per germline (reference sequence). The CDR3 nucleotides are TGTGCCAGCAGCAGAAGTAGCGGGGGGGCAAACATTCAGTACTTC. It encodes CASSRSSGGANIQYF. Variable domain in full (rest from reference TRBV7-9 and TRBJ2-4): DTGVSQNPRHKITKRGQNVTFRCDPISEHNRLYWYRQTLGQGPEFLTYFQNEAQLEKSRLLSDRFSAERPKGSFSTLEIQRTEQGDSAMYLCASSRSSGGANIQYFGAGTRLSVL.

In this sample, this clonotype turned up a few times. This chain links TRBV4-3 with TRBJ1-6, with D unresolved. V was shortened by 0 bases and J by 9 bases, with 18 bases between the two germline ends. The V gene's germline CDR1 is LGHNA and CDR2 YSLEER. This CDR3 spans 17 amino acids. The CDR3 spells CASSQDRAGFSGSPLHF. CDR3 nucleotide sequence: TGCGCCAGCAGCCAAGATCGGGCAGGCTTTTCGGGTTCACCCCTCCACTTT.

The chain carries TRBV6-5 and TRBJ2-5; D unclear. The CDR3 contains 11 residues. Germline-derived CDR1 and CDR2 are MNHEY and SVGAGI. V shed 6 bases and J shed 9 bases, with 11 bases lying between them. The CDR3 here is CASRSLWAQYF. The CDR3 bases are TGTGCCAGCAGATCTCTTTGGGCCCAGTACTTC.

This chain links TRBV29-1 with TRBJ2-3; D ambiguous. The V end was cut by 4 bases, the J end by 3 bases, with 17 bases between. Germline V gene data show CDR1 as SQVTM and CDR2 as ANQGSEA. This CDR3 has 15 residues. The chain's CDR3 is CSVATPRATTDTQYF. The CDR3, as DNA: TGCAGCGTTGCAACACCCCGGGCAACGACAGATACGCAGTATTTT.

In this sample, this clonotype turned up a few times. The V call is TRBV28, the J call TRBJ2-1; 10 bases align to TRBD2. The ends lost 7 bases at V and 5 bases at J; junction bases unmatched: 11. The CDR3 has 16 residues. Germline CDR1 and CDR2: MDHEN and SYDVKM. The CDR3: CASKLAGTSVNNEQFF. CDR3 bases: TGTGCCAGCAAACTAGCTGGGACTAGCGTGAACAATGAGCAGTTCTTC.

This clonotype turned up a few times. CDR3 nucleotides: TGTGCCAGCAGCTTGGAAGGACAGGGGGAGTTTGGCTACACCTTC. It specifies CASSLEGQGEFGYTF. The chain uses TRBV5-7 and TRBJ1-2; 10 positions agree with TRBD1. TRBV5-7 is an open reading frame whose function is uncertain. The CDR3 is 15 residues long. Losses at the gene ends were 0 bases for V and 7 bases for J; bases not matched to a gene: 6.

The chain links TRBV20-1 to TRBJ1-2; no definite D call. The CDR3 sequence is 16 residues long. Looked up from germline, CDR1 is DFQATT and CDR2 is SNEGSKA (reference sequence). The V gene lost 4 bases and the J gene lost 1 base, with 19 bases spanning the gap. CDR3 amino acids: CSATGLSIAINYGYTF. The CDR3, as DNA: TGCAGTGCTACCGGACTCTCCATTGCCATTAACTATGGCTACACCTTC.

This clonotype was recorded at least ten times. The J gene is TRBJ2-7, the V gene TRBV28; D may be TRBD1 (6 bases). The CDR3 spans 14 residues. Trimming took off 8 bases at V and 1 base at J, with 15 bases between the two ends. Germline V gene sequence: CDR1 MDHEN, CDR2 SYDVKM. The CDR3 protein is CASRRAGDSYEQYF. CDR3 in DNA: TGTGCCAGCCGCAGGGCAGGGGATTCCTACGAGCAGTACTTC.

The chain employs TRBV24-1 and TRBJ2-1; D could derive from TRBD1 or TRBD2 (6 bases each). The CDR3 covers 16 residues. Germline V gene lookup returns CDR1 KGHDR and CDR2 SFDVKD. Trimming took off 0 bases at V and 9 bases at J, with 17 bases between the two ends. Written as DNA, the CDR3 is TGTGCCACCAGTGATTTGCCGTCTTGGGGGGCAAGTGAGCAGTTCTTC. This codes for CATSDLPSWGASEQFF.

V usage is TRBV20-1 and J usage is TRBJ2-7, with D unclear. Trimming took 0 bases from V and 7 from J, leaving 13 bases between them. This CDR3 comprises 13 residues. CDR1 DFQATT and CDR2 SNEGSKA come from the germline V gene (reference sequence). The CDR3 sequence is CSARDPTRLEQYF. CDR3 bases: TGCAGTGCTAGAGATCCCACTCGGCTTGAGCAGTACTTC.

This clonotype was found a few times. The CDR3 DNA sequence: TGCGCCAGCAGCCCACGACAGTACTCTGGGGCCAACGTCCTGACTTTC. This translates into CASSPRQYSGANVLTF. The chain has TRBV5-1 and TRBJ2-6, with D possibly being TRBD1 (5 bases). This CDR3 spans 16 amino acids. Per germline, CDR1 SGHRS and CDR2 YFSETQ. The V and J ends lost 4 bases and 0 bases respectively, with 11 bases between them.

This sequence joins TRBV9 and TRBJ2-2, with a possible D match to TRBD1 (5 bases). The CDR3 is 13 amino acids. Germline CDR1 SGDLS, CDR2 YYNGEE. V was pared by 3 bases and J by 3 bases, with 6 bases between. The CDR3 is CASSGGHTGELFF. In DNA, the CDR3 is TGTGCCAGCAGCGGGGGCCACACCGGGGAGCTGTTTTTT.

Comment on this clonotype: A much larger clonotype is one base distant, so this may be a read error. V usage is TRBV6-1 and J usage is TRBJ2-3; TRBD1 might be the D (6 bases). Germline CDR1 is MNHNS and CDR2 is SASEGT. The CDR3 loop spans 14 amino acids. The CDR3 bases are TGTGCCGGCAGTGACCAGGGGTGGGAAGATACGCAGTATTTT. As protein: CAGSDQGWEDTQYF.

This clonotype was counted between two and nine times. The genes are TRBV20-1 and TRBJ2-1, with 7 bases fitting TRBD2. V lost 0 bases to trimming and J lost 9 bases; unmatched junction nucleotides: 8. Germline V gives CDR1 DFQATT, CDR2 SNEGSKA (reference sequence). The CDR3 is made up of 14 amino acids. The CDR3 sequence is CSARDQSGAGEQFF. The CDR3 nucleotides read TGCAGTGCTAGAGATCAGAGCGGGGCTGGTGAGCAGTTCTTC.

This clonotype has ten or more counts. The J gene is TRBJ2-7, the V gene TRBV20-1; TRBD1 agrees at 7 bases. In germline, CDR1 is DFQATT, CDR2 SNEGSKA (reference sequence). There are 11 residues in the CDR3. Germline trimming cut 7 bases from V and 0 bases from J; bases unmatched to any gene: 0. CDR3: CSGTGSYEQYF. For the CDR3, the DNA is TGCAGTGGGACAGGCTCCTACGAGCAGTACTTC.

This clonotype was seen more than once but under ten times. The chain couples TRBV6-5 to TRBJ1-5, with unresolved D. The CDR3 is 15 residues long. Trimming shortened V by 0 bases and J by 3 bases, and 9 bases separated the two germline ends. In germline, CDR1 is MNHEY, CDR2 SVGAGI. CDR3 amino acids: CASSYSAGSNQPQHF. The CDR3, as DNA: TGTGCCAGCAGTTACTCGGCAGGTTCCAATCAGCCCCAGCATTTT.

This clonotype was observed many times. The rearrangement joins TRBV6-4 to TRBJ2-1; 8 positions match TRBD2. V lost 3 bases, J lost 15 bases, and 16 bases stayed unmatched. The germline V gene encodes CDR1 MRHNA and CDR2 SNTAGT. CDR3 size: 15 residues. CDR3 protein: CASSELREGHGLGFF. In DNA form, the CDR3 reads TGTGCCAGCAGTGAGCTTCGGGAGGGCCATGGGTTGGGGTTCTTC.

This clonotype has at least ten counts. The rearrangement joins TRBV6-5 to TRBJ2-7, with a tentative D call TRBD2 (5 bases). Germline CDR1 and CDR2: MNHEY and SVGAGI. The CDR3 runs 14 residues. The V gene lost 5 bases and the J gene lost 7 bases, with 18 bases spanning the gap. The chain's CDR3 is CASSPHRAGWEQYF. CDR3 sequence (DNA): TGTGCCAGCAGTCCCCACCGGGCGGGTTGGGAGCAGTACTTC.

V and J are TRBV4-3 and TRBJ1-3; no clear D. The length of the CDR3 is 15 residues. Germline assignment: CDR1 LGHNA and CDR2 YSLEER. V was clipped by 2 bases and J by 1 base, with 9 bases between them. Written as DNA, the CDR3 is TGCGCCAGCAGCCAACGGAGGTCGTCTGGAAACACCATATATTTT. Encoded protein: CASSQRRSSGNTIYF.

The V gene is TRBV12-3 or TRBV12-4, the J gene TRBJ2-1; the match to TRBD2 covers 10 bases. This CDR3 has 15 amino acids. V shed 2 bases, J shed 7 bases, and the junction held 5 bases outside the gene matches. CDR3 coding DNA: TGTGCCAGCAGTTTAATAGCGGGGGGAAGTAATGAGCAGTTCTTC. Translating gives CASSLIAGGSNEQFF.

The chain is built from TRBV18 and TRBJ2-3; D is uncertain. Germline V gives CDR1 KGHSH, CDR2 LQKENI. This CDR3 has 16 residues. Trimming took off 3 bases at V and 1 base at J, with 14 bases between the two ends. The CDR3 DNA reads as TGTGCCAGCTCACCTGCCCGGACGGGTGGCACAGATACGCAGTATTTT. The encoded protein is CASSPARTGGTDTQYF.

The chain carries TRBV7-3 and TRBJ2-5; 10 nucleotides line up with TRBD2. The V segment lost 5 bases and the J segment 6 bases; nucleotides outside the gene matches: 6. Germline V gene lookup returns CDR1 SGHTA and CDR2 FQGTGA. The CDR3 consists of 14 residues. This CDR3 is CASSASGSSKTQYF. The DNA of the CDR3 is TGTGCCAGCAGCGCTAGCGGGAGTTCGAAGACCCAGTACTTC.